This T cell receptor (beta chain) was sequenced in a study of technical replicates of blood from a handful of donors. Germline V CDR1 and CDR2: SQVTM, ANQGSEA. The CDR3 covers 14 residues. Trimming stripped 5 bases from V and 5 bases from J, with 17 bases between. Data came from immunoSEQ multiplex PCR; TCRdb stores just in-frame clones and leaves some out. The sample holds about 6,900 clones; almost 97% are singletons and the top ten take approximately 7.8%. The sequenced sample consisted of PBMCs. The genes are TRBV29-1 and TRBJ2-3; tentatively, D is TRBD2 (6 bases). The clonotype originates from a human donor in good health. The CDR3 nucleotides read TGCAGCGTTAAGACTAGTGGTTTTTTAGATACGCAGTATTTT. It translates to CSVKTSGFLDTQYF.